A selection of T cell receptor beta chains follows, all from one sample in a study of post-analysis software for immune sequencing data. TCRdb passed the PCR reads through MiXCR, listing each CDR3 protein once. Here the sample spans hundreds of thousands of distinct CDR3 sequences, roughly 45% being singletons. Input material: blood. These receptors came from a girl between 5 and 17 years old with multiple sclerosis. The CDR3 runs from the conserved cysteine through the conserved F or W. A D gene is named only where the DNA matches it firmly. Size values are once, few and many counts, or a class for expanded clones, and some rows have none.

j_call	clone_size	v_call	d_call	cdr3_nt	cdr3_aa
TRBJ2-3	.	TRBV4-2	.	TGTGCCAGCAGCGAAAGGGGCCGAACAGATACGCAGTATTTT	CASSERGRTDTQYF
TRBJ1-2	few	TRBV4-1	TRBD1	TGCGCCAGCAGCCGGGACAGGGCAAATGGCTACACCTTC	CASSRDRANGYTF
TRBJ2-4	.	TRBV29-1	.	TGCAGCGCCAAGGACGAGTCCGCCTATCTAGCCAAAAACATTCAGTACTTC	CSAKDESAYLAKNIQYF
TRBJ1-2	.	TRBV29-1	.	TGCAGCGTTCGGGAGGCTACCTTTTCTACCTATGGCTACACCTTC	CSVREATFSTYGYTF
TRBJ1-2	.	TRBV21-1	.	TGTGCCAGCAGCAAAGAGGCCACCGGTGACTACACCTTC	CASSKEATGDYTF
TRBJ2-7	.	TRBV18	.	TGTGCCAGCTCACCACCGGGAGGTAACGAGCAGTACTTC	CASSPPGGNEQYF
TRBJ2-7	few	TRBV10-3	.	TGTGCCATCAGCATAACTCTCGACAAAAAGGACGAGCAGTACTTC	CAISITLDKKDEQYF
TRBJ1-2	.	TRBV6-1	.	TGTGCCAGCAGTGAAGATTTCGGGCATACCGGGAGAGGCTACACCTTC	CASSEDFGHTGRGYTF
TRBJ2-7	few	TRBV7-9	.	TGTGCCAGCAGCTTAGAGGGCAGGGCGGAGGGCGAGCAGTACTTC	CASSLEGRAEGEQYF
TRBJ2-1	.	TRBV29-1	.	TGCAGCGTTGAAGTCCTCCGGAACTCCAATGAGCAGTTCTTC	CSVEVLRNSNEQFF
TRBJ2-5	.	TRBV7-9	TRBD1	TGTGCCAGCAGCTTATTCGGGACAGGGGTCAGTATTGAGACCCAGTACTTC	CASSLFGTGVSIETQYF
TRBJ2-5	.	TRBV27	.	TGTGCCAGCAGTTTCGCAGGGCACGGTCCGGAGACCCAGTACTTC	CASSFAGHGPETQYF
TRBJ2-7	few	TRBV5-1	.	TGCGCCAGCAGCCCGGAGGCAGGGTTGATCTACGAGCAGTACTTC	CASSPEAGLIYEQYF
TRBJ2-3	.	TRBV5-5	.	TGTGCCAGCAGCTTGGCCCGGGGTCGAGTCACAGATACGCAGTATTTT	CASSLARGRVTDTQYF
TRBJ2-7	many	TRBV20-1	TRBD2	TGCAGTGCTAGAGATAGCGGGGGGTTTTACGAGCAGTACTTC	CSARDSGGFYEQYF
TRBJ2-1	.	TRBV24-1	.	TGTGCCACCAGTCCCTCCCTGGGTGGATCCTACAATGAGCAGTTCTTC	CATSPSLGGSYNEQFF